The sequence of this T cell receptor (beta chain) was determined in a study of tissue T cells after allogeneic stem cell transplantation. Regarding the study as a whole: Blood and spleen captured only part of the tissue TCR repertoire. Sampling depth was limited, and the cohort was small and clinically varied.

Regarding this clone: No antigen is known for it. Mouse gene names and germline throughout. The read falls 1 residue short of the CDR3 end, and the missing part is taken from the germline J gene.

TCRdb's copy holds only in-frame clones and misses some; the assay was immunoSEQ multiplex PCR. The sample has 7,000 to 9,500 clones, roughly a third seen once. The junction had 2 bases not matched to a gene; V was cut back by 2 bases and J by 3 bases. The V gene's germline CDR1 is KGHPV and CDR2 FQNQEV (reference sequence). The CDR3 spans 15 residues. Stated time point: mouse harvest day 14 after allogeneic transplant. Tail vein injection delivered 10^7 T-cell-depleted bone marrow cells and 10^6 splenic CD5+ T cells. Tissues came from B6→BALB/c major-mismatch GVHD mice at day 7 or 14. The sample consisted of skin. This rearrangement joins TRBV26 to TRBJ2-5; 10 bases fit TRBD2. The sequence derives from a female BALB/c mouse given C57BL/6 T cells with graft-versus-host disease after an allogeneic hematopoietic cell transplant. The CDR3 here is CASSLGDWGQDTQYF. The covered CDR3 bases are TGTGCCAGCAGTCTGGGGGACTGGGGACAAGACACCCAGTAC.